These 6 T cell receptor beta chains were sequenced from one sample in a study of T-cell reconstitution after alpha-beta-depleted transplantation in children. Construction of the TCRbeta library involved unique molecular identifiers. One entry per CDR3 protein, called by TCRdb with MiXCR from the PCR reads. The sample holds around 600,000 distinct CDR3 sequences; about 10% are singletons and the top ten take 4% to 5%. The sequencing here drew on PBMCs from the stem cell graft donor, taken from the stem cell graft. The receptor set was obtained from a human donor who donated a stem cell graft to a child with acute myeloid leukemia.

This clonotype came up a few times. The chain links TRBV20-1 to TRBJ2-7; 7 nucleotides agree with TRBD1. Germline V CDR1 and CDR2: DFQATT, SNEGSKA (reference sequence). The CDR3 extends over 14 amino acids. Germline trimming cut 0 bases from V and 4 bases from J; bases unmatched to any gene: 6. The CDR3 reads CSARDPDRVYEQYF. CDR3 DNA: TGCAGTGCTAGAGACCCCGACAGGGTTTACGAGCAGTACTTC.

This clonotype has ten or more counts. V usage is TRBV4-3 and J usage is TRBJ2-1, with D unresolved. Germline V CDR1 and CDR2: LGHNA, YSLEER. The CDR3 has 15 amino acids. Between the trimmed V and J ends, which lost 1 base and 0 bases, there was a span of 7 bases. CDR3 protein: CASSQAASSYNEQFF. The CDR3 DNA reads as TGCGCCAGCAGCCAAGCGGCGAGCTCCTACAATGAGCAGTTCTTC.

The chain carries TRBV9 and TRBJ2-1; no reliable D call. This CDR3 region has 15 residues. Germline lookup yields CDR1 SGDLS and CDR2 YYNGEE. Trimming cost V 0 bases and J 8 bases, with 15 bases left between them. The DNA for the CDR3 is TGTGCCAGCAGCGTAGGGCTAGTAAAGGTCGATGAGCAGTTCTTC. As protein: CASSVGLVKVDEQFF.

The table lists this clonotype with many counts. This chain links TRBV5-1 with TRBJ2-1, with 7 bases aligning to TRBD2. CDR3 length equals 17 residues. V shed 2 bases and J 0 bases; nucleotides not matched to a gene: 8. The germline V gene encodes CDR1 SGHRS and CDR2 YFSETQ. The CDR3 DNA reads TGCGCCAGCAGCTTCATGGGCGGGAGTGGCTCCTACAATGAGCAGTTCTTC. This encodes CASSFMGGSGSYNEQFF. The variable domain in full, with the rest retrieved from reference TRBV5-1 and TRBJ2-1, is KAGVTQTPRYLIKTRGQQVTLSCSPISGHRSVSWYQQTPGQGLQFLFEYFSETQRNKGNFPGRFSGRQFSNSRSEMNVSTLELGDSALYLCASSFMGGSGSYNEQFFGPGTRLTVL.

This clonotype has only a few counts. This chain links TRBV2 with TRBJ2-1; 8 bases are a match to TRBD2. CDR3 length: 15 residues. V lost 1 base and J lost 8; bases outside the gene matches: 7. CDR1 is SNHLY, CDR2 FYNNEI, per germline. The CDR3: CASSEVAGLRYEQFF. The CDR3 DNA is TGTGCCAGCAGTGAAGTAGCGGGACTAAGATATGAGCAGTTCTTC.

The chain is built from TRBV9 and TRBJ2-2; 8 positions agree with TRBD1. The ends lost 0 bases at V and 4 bases at J; junction bases unmatched: 8. From germline, CDR1 is SGDLS and CDR2 YYNGEE. This CDR3 has 17 residues. The CDR3 spells CASSVGPRTGSTGELFF. CDR3 DNA sequence: TGTGCCAGCAGCGTAGGTCCTCGGACAGGGAGCACCGGGGAGCTGTTTTTT.